This T cell receptor (beta chain) was profiled in a study of T cell repertoires in cytomegalovirus infection (dated by TCRdb to about 2019). Context from the whole study: The HLA type of each donor mattered for the analysis, because public TCR beta signatures pointed to carriage of CMV infection along with the matching HLA type.

On the study overall, not on this receptor specifically: The ex vivo response was dominated by HLA-C-restricted CMV-specific TCR beta clonotypes, and the single most frequent clonotype in two of eight donors was supplied by these HLA-C-restricted clonotypes. Carriers of CMV infection plus the relevant HLA type were discriminated by the cumulative frequency of public TCR beta family members in the study cohort and in an independent approximately 360-donor cohort.

Concerning this clonotype itself: Its antigen is unknown. No quality values exist for individual bases; no much larger clone is one base distant.

The sequencer was an Illumina HiSeq 1500. TCRdb passed the public sequencing reads through fastp at Q25 and MiXCR, retaining productive beta sequences. Rows are unified per CDR3 protein, each entry keeping the most common DNA and genes. The sample table shows 200,000 to 300,000 distinct CDR3 sequences, and 9% to 15% are seen once. Clones ranked in the top ten supply 1.5% to 2% of the sample. The junction shows trimming of 2 bases on V and 7 bases on J, plus 8 bases between the germline ends. CDR1 DFQATT and CDR2 SNEGSKA were looked up in the germline V gene (reference sequence). Taken from cysteine to phenylalanine, the CDR3 has 11 residues. This entry keeps only the CDR3 DNA: 33 bases, framed from base 1.

Material: PBMCs. The chain employs TRBV20-1 and TRBJ1-1, and the D gene may be TRBD1, 5 bases matching. This receptor was identified in a human donor in good health (CMV status not recorded). Some clones in this sample may be carry-over from other donors' samples. The CDR3 has the sequence CSARTGGEAFF. The nucleotide sequence reads as follows: TGCAGTGCTAGAACTGGGGGTGAAGCTTTCTTT.